This T cell receptor beta chain was observed in a study of cytomegalovirus exposure and HLA in healthy donors. A remark on this clone: Its antigen is currently unknown.

General study findings and limits: Some V segments, including TRBV6-2 and TRBV6-3, were excluded as indistinguishable. HLA allele associations emerged for roughly 17,000 TCR beta sequences in a later analysis, at 0.05 false discovery rate.

V shed 1 base and J shed 0 bases, with 11 bases lying between them. There are 16 residues in the CDR3. Germline values: CDR1 SGHDT, CDR2 YYEEEE. PCR was performed using 60 Vbeta and 13 Jbeta primers. Profiled with immunoSEQ multiplex PCR; TCRdb holds only in-frame clones, not every one. The sample holds 300,000 or so clones, roughly four fifths seen once. The specimen was PBMCs. This chain connects TRBV5-6 to TRBJ2-1; D gene uncertain. This TCR was sampled from a woman between 40 and 50 years old in good health and CMV-seropositive. The CDR3 DNA reads TGTGCCAGCAGCTTGATGGGCCGAAGCTCCTACAATGAGCAGTTCTTC. This encodes CASSLMGRSSYNEQFF.